This T cell receptor (beta chain) comes out of a study of identical twins. The CDR3 loop spans 14 amino acids. The J segment lost 10 bases and the V segment lost 5 bases, leaving 14 bases of the junction unmatched. Germline CDR1 is DFQATT and CDR2 is SNEGSKA (reference sequence). This clonotype was observed many times. Template switching (which added a universal primer site) was used, and cDNA carried unique molecular identifiers. TCRdb reprocessed the 5' RACE reads via MiXCR and lists one record per CDR3 protein. The sample holds hundreds of thousands of distinct CDR3 sequences, 9% to 15% seen once. These data also featured in a second study, about yellow fever vaccine responses in identical twins.

The specimen was PBMCs. The source is a woman aged 18-29 years in good health. The chain combines TRBV20-1 with TRBJ2-4; 7 nucleotides agree with TRBD2. In DNA, the CDR3 is TGCAGTGCTCTCCGACTAGACGGGGGGTCTATTCAGTACTTC. The encoded protein is CSALRLDGGSIQYF.